This TCR beta chain was documented in a study of T cells expressing NK-cell markers. Overall study context: Researchers got TCR beta repertoires out of sorted CD3+CD56+NKG2C+, CD3+CD56+NKG2C- and CD3+CD56-NKG2C+ T cells. One of the eight sequenced donors was seronegative, whereas the other seven were HCMV-seropositive. Broader study findings: HCMV specificity of the expanded NKG2C+ T cell clones was not established.

The CDR3 extends over 14 amino acids. Germline CDR1 and CDR2: SGHTA and FQGNSA. Concerning this clonotype itself: Its antigen remains unknown.

5'RACE template switching with UMIs produced the TCR beta cDNA. Following a re-call of the 5' RACE reads, TCRdb has one entry per CDR3 protein and lacks DNA. The sample holds roughly 350,000 distinct CDR3 sequences. The specimen sequenced was blood T cells: a sorted CD56 or NKG2C T cell subset, CD4+ or CD8+ T cells, or bulk PBMC T cells (not recorded which). This TCR derives from a man aged 18-69 years in good health. The rearrangement links TRBV7-2 to TRBJ2-5; the D gene TCRdb calls, TRBD1, cannot be checked with no DNA. The CDR3 spells CASSLGGAVGTQYF.